This T cell receptor beta chain was sequenced for a study of T-cell reconstitution after alpha-beta-depleted transplantation in children. This CDR3 comprises 13 residues. With V trimmed by 6 bases and J by 6 bases, 5 bases remained unmatched. Germline CDR1 SQVTM, CDR2 ANQGSEA. Unique molecular identifiers were incorporated when the TCRbeta library was constructed. Each CDR3 protein is one row after TCRdb ran MiXCR on the PCR reads. The table includes roughly 610,000 distinct CDR3 sequences, 10% to 13% detected once. The sequenced sample was PBMCs from the stem cell graft donor, obtained from the stem cell graft. The receptor comes from a human donor who donated a stem cell graft to a child with acute myeloid leukemia. The chain combines TRBV29-1 with TRBJ2-4; 10 bases align to TRBD1. In DNA form, the CDR3 reads TGCAGCGTCGCCGGACAGGGGGGAAACATTCAGTACTTC. It specifies CSVAGQGGNIQYF.